The clone carrying this T cell receptor (beta chain) came up once. Antigen: not known. The sample originates from a study of T cell responses to AZD1222 COVID-19 vaccine. Study-wide results and limits: Close to half of all spike-specific TCRs reportedly target regions of the variants that are unmutated. Clonal diversity may have been underestimated in mostly white British donors.

Germline CDR1 and CDR2: SEHNR and FQNEAQ (reference sequence). V lost 5 bases, J lost 13 bases, and 12 bases lay in between. The CDR3 is made up of 12 amino acids. Using immunoSEQ multiplex PCR, the repertoire was profiled, and TCRdb retains in-frame clones only, with some absent. This sample carries about 81,000 clones, more than 85% of them seen once, and the ten largest clones take around 8%. Pooled together were second doses at about 4 or about 12 weeks. Here the sequenced sample was peripheral blood, taken 28 days after the second AZD1222 dose. The gene calls are TRBV7-9 and TRBJ1-6, with a possible D match to TRBD1 (5 bases). This clonotype originated in an adult who received the AZD1222 COVID-19 vaccine. CDR3 residues: CASSRGFDPLHF. CDR3 coding DNA: TGTGCCAGCAGCCGGGGGTTCGACCCCCTCCACTTT.